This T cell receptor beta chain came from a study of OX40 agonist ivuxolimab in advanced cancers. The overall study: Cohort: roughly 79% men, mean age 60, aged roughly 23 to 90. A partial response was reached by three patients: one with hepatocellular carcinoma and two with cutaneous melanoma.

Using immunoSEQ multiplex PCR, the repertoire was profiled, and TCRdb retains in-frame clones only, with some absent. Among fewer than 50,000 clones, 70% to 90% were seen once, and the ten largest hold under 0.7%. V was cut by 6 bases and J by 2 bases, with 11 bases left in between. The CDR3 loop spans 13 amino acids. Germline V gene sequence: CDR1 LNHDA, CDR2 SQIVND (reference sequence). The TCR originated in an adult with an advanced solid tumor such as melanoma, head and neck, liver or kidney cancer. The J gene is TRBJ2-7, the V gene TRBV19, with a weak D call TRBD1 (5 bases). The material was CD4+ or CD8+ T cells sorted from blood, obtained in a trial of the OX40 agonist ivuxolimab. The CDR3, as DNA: TGTGCCAGTAGCCGGACACCTCCCTACGAGCAGTACTTC. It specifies CASSRTPPYEQYF.